This TCR beta chain is drawn from a study of shared clonotypes between healthy human individuals. About the study: There were three CD4 naive, three CD4 memory, two CD8 naive and one CD8 memory plates per donor.

The V gene's germline CDR1 is SGHNT and CDR2 YENEEA. With V trimmed by 3 bases and J by 2 bases, 3 bases remained unmatched. The CDR3 consists of 15 residues. Sequenced by immunoSEQ multiplex PCR; TCRdb stores in-frame clones only, minus some. Here the sample spans around 1.1 million clones, 70% to 80% being singletons. This TCR was recovered from a man younger than 35 in good health. Some clones in this sample may be carry-over from other donors' samples. The chain employs TRBV11-3 and TRBJ2-3; 9 bases are a match to TRBD2. The source material was memory CD4+ T cells from PBMCs. Subset here: CD45RA-negative fraction. As DNA, the CDR3 is TGTGCCAGCAGCTTGGGACTAGCAGTCACAGATACGCAGTATTTT. Amino acids: CASSLGLAVTDTQYF.